What follows are 22 T cell receptor beta chains derived from one specimen sequenced in a study of cytomegalovirus exposure and HLA in healthy donors. It was with 60 Vbeta and 13 Jbeta primers that the PCR ran. Using immunoSEQ multiplex PCR, the repertoire was profiled, and TCRdb retains in-frame clones only, with some absent. The data show around 85,000 clones, with under 80% seen just once and 4% to 4.5% held by the top ten. Sequencing input: PBMCs. The receptors were gathered from a man in his 60s in good health and CMV-seronegative.

The gene calls are TRBV10-2 and TRBJ2-7, with TRBD1 identical over 7 bases. Trimming cost V 3 bases and J 0 bases; bases outside gene matches: 5. The CDR3 is 15 amino acids. Germline V lookup: CDR1 WSHSY, CDR2 SAAADI. The CDR3 reads CASSDSTGSSYEQYF. In DNA form, the CDR3 reads TGCGCCAGCAGTGACTCGACAGGGAGCTCCTACGAGCAGTACTTC.

V usage is TRBV6-5 and J usage is TRBJ1-2; D is undetermined. Between the trimmed V and J ends, which lost 5 bases and 5 bases, there was a span of 12 bases. From germline, CDR1 is MNHEY and CDR2 SVGAGI. The CDR3 extends over 13 amino acids. The CDR3 reads CASSALEDYGYTF. Written as DNA, the CDR3 is TGTGCCAGCAGTGCCTTGGAGGATTATGGCTACACCTTC.

The chain joins TRBV7-8 to TRBJ2-7; tentatively, D is TRBD1 (5 bases). The CDR3 loop spans 16 amino acids. With 5 bases removed from V and 3 bases from J, the gap between germline ends came to 20 bases. Germline V gene lookup returns CDR1 SGHVS and CDR2 FQNEAQ. The CDR3 here is CASSKTQGGWGYEQYF. CDR3 in DNA: TGTGCCAGCAGCAAAACTCAGGGTGGTTGGGGCTACGAGCAGTACTTC. The variable domain in full, completed from reference TRBV7-8 and TRBJ2-7, reads GAGVSQSPRYKVAKRGQDVALRCDPISGHVSLFWYQQALGQGPEFLTYFQNEAQLDKSGLPSDRFFAERPEGSVSTLKIQRTQQEDSAVYLCASSKTQGGWGYEQYFGPGTRLTVT.

The chain uses TRBV11-3 and TRBJ2-7; 8 positions match TRBD2. The length of the CDR3 is 16 residues. J lost 2 bases, V lost 5 bases, and 11 bases had no gene match. Germline CDR1 is SGHNT and CDR2 is YENEEA. The CDR3 loop is CASSPGGQKPTYEQYF. The DNA for the CDR3 is TGTGCCAGCAGCCCGGGAGGGCAGAAGCCTACCTACGAGCAGTACTTC.

The rearrangement joins TRBV29-1 to TRBJ2-3; 8 nucleotides agree with TRBD2. CDR3 size: 13 residues. Germline V lookup: CDR1 SQVTM, CDR2 ANQGSEA. Trimming cost V 7 bases and J 6 bases; bases outside gene matches: 9. CDR3 loop: CSARRGGRDTQYF. The CDR3 DNA follows: TGCAGCGCCCGACGGGGGGGCCGGGATACGCAGTATTTT.

The chain is built from TRBV2 and TRBJ2-7; D gene ambiguous. The CDR3 has 13 amino acids. The V end was cut by 7 bases, the J end by 5 bases, with 15 bases between. CDR1 is SNHLY, CDR2 FYNNEI, per germline. The CDR3: CASNLRVRDEQYF. The CDR3 DNA is TGTGCCAGCAATCTCCGTGTCCGTGACGAGCAGTACTTC.

V usage is TRBV5-1 and J usage is TRBJ2-5; 8 bases line up with TRBD1. Germline V gene sequence: CDR1 SGHRS, CDR2 YFSETQ. This CDR3 contains 13 residues. V dropped 6 bases and J dropped 4; count of bases not matched to a gene: 5. The CDR3 here is CASNQGARETQYF. CDR3 coding DNA: TGCGCCAGCAACCAGGGGGCGAGAGAGACCCAGTACTTC.

V usage is TRBV4-1 and J usage is TRBJ2-1; 8 bases match TRBD2. The V gene's germline CDR1 is MGHRA and CDR2 YSYEKL. The CDR3 has 16 amino acids. Losses at the gene ends were 4 bases for V and 7 bases for J; bases not matched to a gene: 12. CDR3: CASSRQLAEFSNEQFF. DNA of the CDR3: TGCGCCAGCAGCCGACAACTAGCGGAATTTTCGAATGAGCAGTTCTTC.

This chain's CDR3 is CASSDEGQGPDNSPLHF. The CDR3 DNA follows: TGTGCCAGCAGTGACGAGGGACAGGGGCCAGATAATTCACCCCTCCACTTT. This chain connects TRBV6-1 to TRBJ1-6; 10 bases agree with TRBD1. The germline V gene has CDR1 MNHNS and CDR2 SASEGT. CDR3 size: 17 residues. V was pared by 3 bases and J by 5 bases, with 7 bases of the junction left unmatched.

This clone was recorded only once. The chain employs TRBV5-4 and TRBJ1-3, with D unclear. This CDR3 comprises 18 residues. Trimming left V 5 bases short and J 2 bases short, with 23 bases between. Per germline, CDR1 SGHNT and CDR2 YYREEE (reference sequence). The CDR3, as DNA: TGTGCCAGCAGGTTTGGAGGGCGTCAACTCAACACTGGAAACACCATATATTTT. It encodes CASRFGGRQLNTGNTIYF.

V and J are TRBV4-1 and TRBJ1-2; D is uncertain. The CDR3 loop spans 11 amino acids. Trimming stripped 2 bases from V and 6 bases from J, with 4 bases between. Germline V gene sequence: CDR1 MGHRA, CDR2 YSYEKL. CDR3 sequence reads: CASSQRDGYTF. CDR3 in DNA: TGCGCCAGCAGCCAACGAGATGGCTACACCTTC.

This chain joins TRBV5-6 and TRBJ2-3; 9 nucleotides line up with TRBD2. This CDR3 has 16 amino acids. Germline assignment: CDR1 SGHDT and CDR2 YYEEEE. V dropped 4 bases and J dropped 1; count of bases not matched to a gene: 7. In nucleotides, the CDR3 is TGTGCCAGCAGCACCTTTAGCGGGGGTCGCACAGATACGCAGTATTTT. It yields the protein CASSTFSGGRTDTQYF. Drawing the rest from reference TRBV5-6 and TRBJ2-3, the complete variable domain is DAGVTQSPTHLIKTRGQQVTLRCSPKSGHDTVSWYQQALGQGPQFIFQYYEEEERQRGNFPDRFSGHQFPNYSSELNVNALLLGDSALYLCASSTFSGGRTDTQYFGPGTRLTVL.

The chain has TRBV30 and TRBJ2-5, with TRBD2 identical over 8 bases. Germline loops: CDR1 GTSNPN, CDR2 SVGIG (reference sequence). Losses at the gene ends were 0 bases for V and 5 bases for J; bases not matched to a gene: 20. The CDR3 is 19 amino acids. The CDR3 DNA is TGTGCCTGGAGTGTCCCCCGGGCACCGCTGTCGGGGGGGCGGGAGACCCAGTACTTC. It encodes CAWSVPRAPLSGGRETQYF. The whole variable domain, remainder taken from reference TRBV30 and TRBJ2-5, is SQTIHQWPATLVQPVGSPLSLECTVEGTSNPNLYWYRQAAGRGLQLLFYSVGIGQISSEVPQNLSASRPQDRQFILSSKKLLLSDSGFYLCAWSVPRAPLSGGRETQYFGPGTRLLVL.

This chain connects TRBV19 to TRBJ2-2, with D possibly TRBD1 on 6 matching bases. V was clipped by 1 base and J by 12 bases, with 9 bases between them. CDR1 is LNHDA, CDR2 SQIVND, per germline (reference sequence). CDR3 length equals 12 residues. The CDR3 DNA reads as TGTGCCAGTAGTATAGGGGGGCAGCAGCTGTTTTTT. This encodes CASSIGGQQLFF.

Of note for this clone: Other DNA sequences in the same sample also yield this CDR3. V and J are TRBV5-6 and TRBJ2-5, with 10 bases fitting TRBD2. Germline V lookup: CDR1 SGHDT, CDR2 YYEEEE. V was pared by 3 bases and J by 5 bases, with 7 bases of the junction left unmatched. The CDR3 extends over 15 amino acids. DNA for the CDR3: TGTGCCAGCAGCTCTCGAGCGGGGGGGCCTGAGACCCAGTACTTC. Its translation: CASSSRAGGPETQYF.

This chain joins TRBV7-9 and TRBJ2-7; 7 nucleotides match TRBD1. Germline V gene lookup returns CDR1 SEHNR and CDR2 FQNEAQ (reference sequence). CDR3 length: 16 residues. Germline trimming cut 6 bases from V and 0 bases from J; bases unmatched to any gene: 11. Here the CDR3 reads CASSSTGMIGSYEQYF. CDR3 DNA: TGTGCCAGCAGTTCGACAGGGATGATTGGCTCCTACGAGCAGTACTTC.

This clone showed up just once. The rearrangement links TRBV6-5 to TRBJ2-2; D perhaps matches TRBD2 (7 bases). Per the germline V gene, CDR1 is MNHEY and CDR2 is SVGAGI. Trimming left V 6 bases short and J 6 bases short, with 17 bases between. This CDR3 region has 15 residues. CDR3 in DNA: TGTGCCAGCAGGCCCCACAGGGAGGGTCCCGGGGAGCTGTTTTTT. It codes for CASRPHREGPGELFF.

This clone occurred a few times. CDR3 region: CASSKGRGAWYEAFF. The CDR3 region has the DNA TGTGCCAGCAGCAAAGGACGGGGGGCTTGGTATGAAGCTTTCTTT. This chain joins TRBV21-1 and TRBJ1-1. TRBV21-1 is a pseudogene. This CDR3 contains 15 residues.

This chain's CDR3 is CASSYPGTLNTGELFF. The DNA of the CDR3 is TGTGCCAGCAGTTACCCCGGGACTCTGAACACCGGGGAGCTGTTTTTT. The chain combines TRBV5-6 with TRBJ2-2; TRBD2 is a possible D gene (6 bases). The CDR3 extends over 16 amino acids. Germline V CDR1 and CDR2: SGHDT, YYEEEE. Deletions cut 5 bases from V and 1 base from J, with 15 bases between.

The rearrangement links TRBV7-9 to TRBJ1-4, with a weak D call TRBD1 (5 bases). The V end lost 2 bases, the J end lost 7 bases, and 11 bases lay between the germline ends. Germline V CDR1 and CDR2: SEHNR, FQNEAQ (reference sequence). The length of the CDR3 is 14 residues. CDR3 DNA: TGTGCCAGCAGCTTAAGGCAGGGTGGTGAAAAACTGTTTTTT. It is translated as CASSLRQGGEKLFF.

This clone occurred a few times. The chain joins TRBV6-5 to TRBJ1-1; perhaps TRBD1 as D (5 bases). The CDR3 spans 14 residues. Germline-derived CDR1 and CDR2 are MNHEY and SVGAGI. V shed 2 bases and J shed 3 bases, with 10 bases lying between them. CDR3 sequence: CASSYRGTYTEAFF. In DNA form, the CDR3 reads TGTGCCAGCAGTTACCGCGGGACCTACACTGAAGCTTTCTTT.

The chain combines TRBV19 with TRBJ2-7; 9 bases align to TRBD1. The CDR3 is made up of 17 amino acids. Trimming removed 5 bases from V and 1 base from J; junction bases left unmatched: 12. CDR1 is LNHDA, CDR2 SQIVND, per germline (reference sequence). DNA for the CDR3: TGTGCCAGTAGTGAATCCCGACAGGGGGATTTATCCTACGAGCAGTACTTC. It encodes CASSESRQGDLSYEQYF.